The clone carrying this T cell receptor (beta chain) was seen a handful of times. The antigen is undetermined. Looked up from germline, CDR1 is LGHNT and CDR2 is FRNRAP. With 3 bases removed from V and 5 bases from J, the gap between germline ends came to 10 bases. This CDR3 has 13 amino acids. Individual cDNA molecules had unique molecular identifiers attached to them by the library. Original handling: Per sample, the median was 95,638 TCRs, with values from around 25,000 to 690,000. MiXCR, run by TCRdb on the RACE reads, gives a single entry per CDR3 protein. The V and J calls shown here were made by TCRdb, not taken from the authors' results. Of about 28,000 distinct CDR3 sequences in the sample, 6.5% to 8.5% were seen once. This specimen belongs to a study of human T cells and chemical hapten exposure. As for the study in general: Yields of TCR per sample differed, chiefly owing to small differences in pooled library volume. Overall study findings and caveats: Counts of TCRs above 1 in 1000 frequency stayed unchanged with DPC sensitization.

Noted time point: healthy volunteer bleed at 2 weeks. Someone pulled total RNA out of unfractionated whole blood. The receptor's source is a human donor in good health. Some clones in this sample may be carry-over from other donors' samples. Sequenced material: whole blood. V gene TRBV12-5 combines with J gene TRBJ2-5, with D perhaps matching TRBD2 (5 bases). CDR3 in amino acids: CASGFSGEETQYF. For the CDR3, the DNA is TGTGCTAGTGGTTTCTCCGGGGAGGAGACCCAGTACTTC.